These 27 T cell receptor beta chains were all obtained from the same sample, sequenced in a study of blood T cell repertoires in COVID-19. Sequencing was performed with immunoSEQ multiplex PCR; in TCRdb, only in-frame clones are kept and a portion is missing. Among about 230,000 clones listed, 65% to 90% were seen once. Sequenced: peripheral blood. The source is a man aged 50 to 59 with COVID-19, enrolled during active disease.

The chain recombines TRBV10-1 with TRBJ2-1; D unclear. V was cut by 3 bases and J by 3 bases, with 15 bases left in between. Germline V gene data show CDR1 as WNHNN and CDR2 as SYGVQD (reference sequence). The CDR3 has 16 amino acids. CDR3 sequence (DNA): TGCGCCAGCAGTGATCGTGGCGGCAAAAACTACAATGAGCAGTTCTTC. Translated, it gives CASSDRGGKNYNEQFF.

In regard to this clone: Additional DNA sequences in this sample encode the identical CDR3. The chain uses TRBV27 and TRBJ1-3; D not certain. The germline V gene encodes CDR1 MNHEY and CDR2 SMNVEV (reference sequence). CDR3 length equals 14 residues. Trimming left V 0 bases short and J 0 bases short, with 3 bases between. The CDR3 sequence: CASSLSRSGNTIYF. The DNA for the CDR3 is TGTGCCAGCAGTTTATCCCGCTCTGGAAACACCATATATTTT.

This clone came up once. The CDR3 spells CSVFTSGTTYEQYF. CDR3 nucleotides: TGCAGCGTTTTTACTAGCGGAACTACCTACGAGCAGTACTTC. V is TRBV29-1 and J is TRBJ2-7, with TRBD2 matching 8 bases. The V segment lost 5 bases and the J segment 2 bases; nucleotides outside the gene matches: 8. The length of the CDR3 is 14 residues. CDR1 is SQVTM and CDR2 is ANQGSEA in the germline V gene.

In DNA, the CDR3 is TGTGCCAGCGGTCCCCCGGGGATTAGCGGGAGGGTTATGACCTACGAGCAGTACTTC. It codes for CASGPPGISGRVMTYEQYF. This chain uses TRBV3-1 (or the pseudogene TRBV3-2) with TRBJ2-7; TRBD2 matches at 11 bases. The CDR3 contains 19 residues. The germline V gene encodes CDR1 LGHDT and CDR2 YNNKEL (reference sequence). V gave up 8 bases and J gave up 2 bases; unmatched junction bases: 20.

The chain carries TRBV18 and TRBJ1-1; 10 positions match TRBD1. The J segment lost 3 bases and the V segment lost 5 bases, leaving 3 bases of the junction unmatched. CDR3 length: 14 amino acids. Per germline, CDR1 KGHSH and CDR2 LQKENI. Here the CDR3 DNA reads TGTGCCAGCTCAGGGACAGGGGCTGACACTGAAGCTTTCTTT. Encoded protein: CASSGTGADTEAFF.

V gene TRBV6-5 combines with J gene TRBJ2-3, with TRBD1 matching 10 bases. Germline V CDR1 and CDR2: MNHEY, SVGAGI. The CDR3 extends over 15 amino acids. V was pared by 4 bases and J by 2 bases, with 3 bases of the junction left unmatched. The DNA of the CDR3 is TGTGCCAGCAGTTCGGGACAGGGGCTCACAGATACGCAGTATTTT. Protein sequence: CASSSGQGLTDTQYF.

The table lists this clone with a few counts. The gene calls are TRBV6-5 and TRBJ1-2; D is ambiguous. From germline, CDR1 is MNHEY and CDR2 SVGAGI. With 5 bases removed from V and 5 bases from J, the gap between germline ends came to 18 bases. The CDR3 consists of 15 residues. For the CDR3, the DNA is TGTGCCAGCAGTCAAAACTCCGGGAGCCCGTATGGCTACACCTTC. As protein: CASSQNSGSPYGYTF.

The V gene is TRBV9, the J gene TRBJ1-2; a possible D gene is TRBD1 (6 bases). Germline CDR1 reads SGDLS; CDR2 reads YYNGEE. V was trimmed by 3 bases and J by 4 bases, leaving 16 bases between them. CDR3 size: 15 residues. The CDR3 protein is CASSEPTGGGYGYTF. The CDR3 nucleotides are TGTGCCAGCAGCGAACCGACAGGCGGGGGCTATGGCTACACCTTC. The whole variable domain, filled in from reference TRBV9 and TRBJ1-2, reads DSGVTQTPKHLITATGQRVTLRCSPRSGDLSVYWYQQSLDQGLQFLIQYYNGEERAKGNILERFSAQQFPDLHSELNLSSLELGDSALYFCASSEPTGGGYGYTFGSGTRLTVV.

V and J are TRBV7-8 and TRBJ1-1, with D possibly being TRBD1 (6 bases). Trimming shortened V by 5 bases and J by 1 base, and 11 bases separated the two germline ends. CDR3 length: 14 amino acids. Germline CDR1 is SGHVS and CDR2 is FQNEAQ. In DNA, the CDR3 is TGTGCCAGCAGCCAAGACAGGAAGAACACTGAAGCTTTCTTT. This translates into CASSQDRKNTEAFF.

The V and J genes are TRBV9 and TRBJ2-7, with a weak D call TRBD2 (6 bases). From germline, CDR1 is SGDLS and CDR2 YYNGEE. V was shortened by 0 bases and J by 9 bases, with 19 bases between the two germline ends. CDR3 size: 15 residues. CDR3 sequence reads: CASSVGVAVISVQYF. CDR3 nucleotides: TGTGCCAGCAGCGTAGGAGTAGCGGTAATAAGTGTGCAGTACTTC. Supplemented by reference TRBV9 and TRBJ2-7, the full variable domain reads DSGVTQTPKHLITATGQRVTLRCSPRSGDLSVYWYQQSLDQGLQFLIQYYNGEERAKGNILERFSAQQFPDLHSELNLSSLELGDSALYFCASSVGVAVISVQYFGPGTRLTVT.

This rearrangement joins TRBV7-3 to TRBJ1-1, with 11 bases fitting TRBD1. The CDR3 is made up of 13 amino acids. Germline values: CDR1 SGHTA, CDR2 FQGTGA. With 5 bases clipped from V and 5 bases from J, the junction kept 1 base outside the gene matches. The CDR3 sequence is CASSGQGATEAFF. DNA of the CDR3: TGTGCCAGCAGCGGACAGGGGGCAACTGAAGCTTTCTTT.

The chain recombines TRBV5-1 with TRBJ2-3; 10 bases are shared with TRBD1. This CDR3 has 15 amino acids. Germline CDR1 is SGHRS and CDR2 is YFSETQ. The J segment lost 3 bases and the V segment lost 0 bases, leaving 1 base of the junction unmatched. The CDR3 sequence: CASSLGQGATDTQYF. Written as DNA, the CDR3 is TGCGCCAGCAGCTTGGGACAGGGGGCAACAGATACGCAGTATTTT.

The chain links TRBV2 to TRBJ1-1; possible D gene TRBD1, 5 bases. Germline CDR1 is SNHLY and CDR2 is FYNNEI. V was shortened by 5 bases and J by 0 bases, with 10 bases between the two germline ends. The CDR3 runs to 14 residues. The CDR3 sequence: CASSPRGVNTEAFF. CDR3 DNA: TGTGCCAGCAGTCCCCGGGGGGTGAACACTGAAGCTTTCTTT. Full variable domain (missing parts from reference TRBV2 and TRBJ1-1): EPEVTQTPSHQVTQMGQEVILRCVPISNHLYFYWYRQILGQKVEFLVSFYNNEISEKSEIFDDQFSVERPDGSNFTLKIRSTKLEDSAMYFCASSPRGVNTEAFFGQGTRLTVV.

The rearrangement uses TRBV6-1 and TRBJ1-2, with a tentative D call TRBD1 (6 bases). The CDR3 loop spans 14 amino acids. With 1 base removed from V and 5 bases from J, the gap between germline ends came to 11 bases. CDR1 is MNHNS, CDR2 SASEGT, per germline. CDR3 sequence (DNA): TGTGCCAGCAGTGAAGTGCCAGGGGCTTATGGCTACACCTTC. Protein product: CASSEVPGAYGYTF.

This sequence joins TRBV5-1 and TRBJ2-1, with 8 bases lining up with TRBD1. Per the germline V gene, CDR1 is SGHRS and CDR2 is YFSETQ. The CDR3 spans 15 residues. V lost 2 bases and J lost 5; bases outside the gene matches: 6. The CDR3 region has the DNA TGCGCCAGCAGCTTCGCCGGGACAGGCAACAATGAGCAGTTCTTC. This gives the protein CASSFAGTGNNEQFF. Filled out from reference TRBV5-1 and TRBJ2-1, the complete variable domain reads KAGVTQTPRYLIKTRGQQVTLSCSPISGHRSVSWYQQTPGQGLQFLFEYFSETQRNKGNFPGRFSGRQFSNSRSEMNVSTLELGDSALYLCASSFAGTGNNEQFFGPGTRLTVL.

The chain links TRBV7-9 to TRBJ2-2; 7 bases are a match to TRBD1. Trimming removed 0 bases from V and 3 bases from J; junction bases left unmatched: 1. Germline V CDR1 and CDR2: SEHNR, FQNEAQ (reference sequence). The CDR3 totals 15 residues. The CDR3 DNA reads TGTGCCAGCAGCTTAGCCGACAGGGACACCGGGGAGCTGTTTTTT. Its protein is CASSLADRDTGELFF. Complete variable domain (other parts from reference TRBV7-9 and TRBJ2-2): DTGVSQNPRHKITKRGQNVTFRCDPISEHNRLYWYRQTLGQGPEFLTYFQNEAQLEKSRLLSDRFSAERPKGSFSTLEIQRTEQGDSAMYLCASSLADRDTGELFFGEGSRLTVL.

This clone was found once. The J gene is TRBJ2-7, the V gene TRBV7-3, with 8 positions matching TRBD1. The V and J ends lost 1 base and 7 bases, in that order; junction bases with no gene match: 12. Germline CDR1 SGHTA, CDR2 FQGTGA. This CDR3 has 16 residues. CDR3 region: CASSLMGRGLSGEQYF. CDR3 sequence (DNA): TGTGCCAGCAGCTTAATGGGCAGGGGGCTATCGGGAGAGCAGTACTTC.

This chain joins TRBV30 and TRBJ2-3; 7 bases match TRBD2. The trim removed 2 bases at V and 2 bases at J, leaving 4 bases unmatched. The CDR3 loop spans 14 amino acids. Germline CDR1 GTSNPN, CDR2 SVGIG (reference sequence). The DNA of the CDR3 is TGTGCCTGGAGTCCTAGCGGATACACAGATACGCAGTATTTT. Encoded protein: CAWSPSGYTDTQYF.

The chain carries TRBV5-1 and TRBJ1-6; TRBD1 might be the D (5 bases). The CDR3 has 14 amino acids. V was shortened by 5 bases and J by 7 bases, with 13 bases between the two germline ends. From germline, CDR1 is SGHRS and CDR2 YFSETQ. The CDR3, as DNA: TGCGCCAGCAGGGGCAGGGTGGAGAATTCACCCCTCCACTTT. Translating gives CASRGRVENSPLHF.

The chain has TRBV7-2 and TRBJ2-3; 15 bases are shared with TRBD2. Trimming cost V 5 bases and J 4 bases; bases outside gene matches: 4. The CDR3 covers 16 residues. Germline V lookup: CDR1 SGHTA, CDR2 FQGNSA. The CDR3 is CASSKGLAGGSDTQYF. CDR3 nucleotides: TGTGCCAGCAGCAAGGGACTAGCGGGAGGATCAGATACGCAGTATTTT.

The CDR3 DNA sequence: TGCGCCAGCAGCTTGGGGGGAGGACAGGGAATTGCTTTCTTT. Amino acid sequence: CASSLGGGQGIAFF. The chain uses TRBV5-1 and TRBJ1-1, with 8 nucleotides matching TRBD1. This CDR3 contains 14 residues. The germline gives CDR1 SGHRS, CDR2 YFSETQ. Trimming cost V 0 bases and J 11 bases; bases outside gene matches: 9.

This chain uses TRBV2 with TRBJ1-5, with 8 bases matching TRBD1. V shed 4 bases, J shed 1 base, and the junction held 3 bases outside the gene matches. CDR1 and CDR2 (germline): SNHLY, FYNNEI. The CDR3 loop spans 15 amino acids. CDR3 protein: CASSGTGWSNQPQHF. CDR3 nucleotides: TGTGCCAGCAGTGGGACAGGGTGGAGCAATCAGCCCCAGCATTTT.

The V and J genes are TRBV5-4 and TRBJ2-1; 8 nucleotides align to TRBD1. The J segment lost 1 base and the V segment lost 6 bases, leaving 6 bases of the junction unmatched. Germline lookup yields CDR1 SGHNT and CDR2 YYREEE (reference sequence). The CDR3 sequence is 15 residues long. The CDR3 sequence is CASTAGTGSYNEQFF. CDR3 coding DNA: TGTGCCAGCACAGCCGGGACAGGTTCCTACAATGAGCAGTTCTTC.

This sequence joins TRBV19 and TRBJ2-2; D gene unclear. The V end was cut by 7 bases, the J end by 4 bases, with 19 bases between. The CDR3 runs 16 residues. The V gene's germline CDR1 is LNHDA and CDR2 SQIVND (reference sequence). The CDR3 protein is CASIAPETPSTGELFF. CDR3 nucleotide sequence: TGTGCCAGTATCGCCCCAGAGACACCGAGCACCGGGGAGCTGTTTTTT.

This clone was seen just once. The V call is TRBV7-2, the J call TRBJ2-7, with a possible D match to TRBD2 (7 bases). The CDR3 spans 15 residues. The germline V and J ends were trimmed by 1 base and 1 base, with 11 bases remaining between them. Germline values: CDR1 SGHTA, CDR2 FQGNSA. CDR3 region: CASSLVEGGSYEQYF. DNA for the CDR3: TGTGCCAGCAGCTTAGTGGAGGGGGGGTCCTACGAGCAGTACTTC.

The gene calls are TRBV6-5 and TRBJ2-5; D possibly corresponds to TRBD1 (6 bases). Germline CDR1 is MNHEY and CDR2 is SVGAGI. The CDR3 is 13 residues long. The V end was cut by 7 bases, the J end by 3 bases, with 12 bases between. CDR3 nucleotide sequence: TGTGCCAGCAAATCGGACAGTGAAGAGACCCAGTACTTC. It yields the protein CASKSDSEETQYF.

The rearrangement uses TRBV19 and TRBJ1-1, with a weak D call TRBD1 (6 bases). Germline assignment: CDR1 LNHDA and CDR2 SQIVND (reference sequence). The CDR3 extends over 14 amino acids. With 4 bases removed from V and 5 bases from J, the gap between germline ends came to 14 bases. CDR3 in amino acids: CASSSRQEYTEAFF. CDR3 in DNA: TGTGCCAGTAGTAGCCGACAGGAGTATACTGAAGCTTTCTTT.